These T cell receptor beta chains were read from a single sample in a study of blood T cells in healthy people across ages. TCRdb reprocessed the 5' RACE reads with MiXCR, giving one entry per CDR3 protein. Of some 1.5 million distinct CDR3 sequences in the sample, about 30% were seen once. Source material: blood. These receptors came from a woman aged 25 to 39 in good health. The CDR3 runs from the conserved cysteine through the conserved F or W. A D gene is named only where the DNA matches it firmly. Only some rows state a clone size, as once, few, many or a class for expanded clones.

V gene	J gene	D gene	clone size	CDR3 protein	CDR3 DNA
TRBV7-2	TRBJ2-3	NA	NA	CASSFRASGTDTQYF	TGTGCCAGCAGCTTCCGGGCCTCTGGCACAGATACGCAGTATTTT
TRBV4-3	TRBJ2-5	NA	many	CASSQEGWETQYF	TGCGCCAGCAGCCAAGAAGGATGGGAGACCCAGTACTTC
TRBV20-1	TRBJ1-5	NA	many	CSASTGGRGQPQHF	TGCAGTGCTTCAACAGGTGGTAGGGGTCAGCCCCAGCATTTT
TRBV6-6	TRBJ2-7	NA	few	CASSSSGARGYEQYF	TGTGCCAGCAGTTCCTCGGGAGCTAGGGGTTACGAGCAGTACTTC
TRBV9	TRBJ2-5	NA	NA	CASSVVETGTQYF	TGTGCCAGCAGCGTAGTAGAGACGGGGACCCAGTACTTC
TRBV10-3	TRBJ2-7	NA	many	CAISESNTGTYEQYF	TGTGCCATCAGTGAGTCGAATACAGGGACCTACGAGCAGTACTTC
TRBV6-1	TRBJ2-3	NA	NA	CASSEFGESSTDTQYF	TGTGCCAGCAGTGAGTTCGGCGAGTCTAGCACAGATACGCAGTATTTT
TRBV9	TRBJ1-2	TRBD1	few	CASSGVGTGKGKYYGYTF	TGTGCCAGCAGCGGTGTCGGGACAGGGAAAGGCAAGTACTATGGCTACACCTTC
TRBV6-5	TRBJ2-7	NA	few	CASSYSWVAYEQYF	TGTGCCAGCAGTTACTCGTGGGTCGCGTACGAGCAGTACTTC
TRBV12-3/TRBV12-4	TRBJ2-1	NA	few	CASSFSDQRANEQFF	TGTGCCAGCAGTTTTAGTGATCAGCGGGCCAATGAGCAGTTCTTC
TRBV30	TRBJ2-6	NA	NA	CAWSDDGWSSGANVLTF	TGTGCCTGGAGTGATGACGGGTGGAGCTCTGGGGCCAACGTCCTGACTTTC
TRBV7-9	TRBJ2-5	TRBD1	NA	CASSYIGQGQETQYF	TGTGCCAGCAGCTACATCGGACAGGGGCAGGAGACCCAGTACTTC
TRBV19	TRBJ1-5	NA	NA	CASSLGSRNGQPQHF	TGCGCCAGTAGTTTGGGTAGCAGGAACGGTCAGCCCCAGCATTTT
TRBV3-1	TRBJ2-3	NA	NA	CASSQGDFTGTQYF	TGTGCCAGCAGCCAAGGGGACTTCACAGGTACGCAGTATTTT
TRBV20-1	TRBJ2-5	TRBD2	NA	CSARGLGGTHLETQYF	TGCAGTGCTAGAGGCCTCGGGGGGACCCACTTGGAGACCCAGTACTTC
TRBV5-1	TRBJ1-2	TRBD1	many	CASSSGTGVGYTF	TGCGCCAGCAGCTCCGGGACAGGGGTTGGCTACACCTTC
TRBV20-1	TRBJ1-4	NA	NA	CSARILGSEKLFF	TGCAGTGCCAGGATCCTAGGGAGTGAAAAACTGTTTTTT
TRBV11-2	TRBJ2-1	TRBD2	NA	CASDTSGASYNEQFF	TGTGCCAGCGATACCAGCGGGGCATCCTACAATGAGCAGTTCTTC
TRBV4-1	TRBJ2-5	TRBD2	few	CASSPTIIAGVGETQYF	TGCGCCAGCAGCCCAACAATAATAGCGGGGGTGGGGGAGACCCAGTACTTC
TRBV7-9	TRBJ2-5	NA	NA	CASRGGRQNQETQYF	TGTGCCAGCAGGGGAGGTCGTCAGAACCAAGAGACCCAGTACTTC
TRBV24-1	TRBJ2-1	TRBD2	NA	CATSDPGLAGNEQFF	TGTGCCACCAGTGACCCCGGACTAGCTGGCAATGAGCAGTTCTTC
TRBV29-1	TRBJ1-2	NA	few	CSVARGTLDGYTF	TGCAGCGTGGCTCGTGGGACTTTGGATGGCTACACCTTC
TRBV28	TRBJ2-5	NA	NA	CASSLSGTGVLGTQYF	TGTGCCAGCAGTCTCTCAGGGACGGGGGTTTTAGGGACCCAGTACTTC
TRBV5-1	TRBJ2-3	NA	NA	CASNLSGGYTDTQFF	TGCGCCAGCAACTTAAGCGGAGGTTACACAGATACGCAGTTTTTT
TRBV12-5	TRBJ1-6	NA	NA	CASGLVVTALHF	TGTGCTAGTGGTTTGGTCGTGACGGCCCTCCACTTT
TRBV2	TRBJ2-1	TRBD2	many	CASIRGVEQFF	TGTGCCAGCATACGGGGGGTTGAGCAGTTCTTC
TRBV28	TRBJ1-2	TRBD1	few	CASSLRGRGGYGYTF	TGTGCCAGCAGTTTACGGGGCAGGGGGGGCTATGGCTACACCTTC
TRBV20-1	TRBJ2-7	TRBD2	few	CSARIGGEGYEQYF	TGCAGTGCTAGAATCGGGGGGGAGGGATACGAGCAGTACTTC
TRBV4-2	TRBJ2-7	TRBD2	NA	CASGQDPTSGAYEQYF	TGTGCCAGCGGCCAAGACCCGACTAGCGGGGCCTACGAGCAGTACTTC
TRBV5-5	TRBJ2-3	TRBD2	NA	CASRVAGSPDNTQYF	TGTGCCAGCCGAGTAGCGGGGTCACCTGATAATACGCAGTATTTT